The 25 T cell receptor beta chains below all came from one sample that was sequenced in a study of cytomegalovirus exposure and HLA in healthy donors. Primers: 60 Vbeta forward and 13 Jbeta reverse. Profiling relied on immunoSEQ multiplex PCR, and the TCRdb table lists in-frame clones only, not all of them. The data contain tens of thousands of clones, over 75% of them singletons. Sequencing was performed on PBMCs. These receptors were collected from a man aged 35 to 55 in good health and CMV-seronegative.

The table lists this clone with a count of one. The genes are TRBV5-1 and TRBJ1-2; D is possibly TRBD1 (6 bases). Trimming removed 0 bases at V and 3 bases at J, with 6 bases between. This CDR3 spans 13 amino acids. Germline V gives CDR1 SGHRS, CDR2 YFSETQ. In DNA, the CDR3 is TGCGCCAGCAGCTTGGACAGGGACTATGGCTACACCTTC. Protein product: CASSLDRDYGYTF.

A few counts support this clone. The chain is built from TRBV2 and TRBJ1-1; TRBD1 matches 8 bases. The CDR3 spans 17 residues. CDR1 is SNHLY, CDR2 FYNNEI, per germline. V shed 1 base and J 1 base; nucleotides not matched to a gene: 8. The CDR3 nucleotides are TGTGCCAGCAGTGAAGAGGGGCTAGACAGGGGGAACACTGAAGCTTTCTTT. Protein sequence: CASSEEGLDRGNTEAFF.

The CDR3 region is CASSLVASGSWEQYF. Here the CDR3 DNA reads TGCGCCAGCAGCTTGGTGGCTAGCGGGAGCTGGGAGCAGTACTTC. This chain joins TRBV5-1 and TRBJ2-7; 10 bases are a match to TRBD2. Germline V CDR1 and CDR2: SGHRS, YFSETQ. V was clipped by 0 bases and J by 7 bases; unmatched bases: 7. CDR3 length: 15 residues.

The rearrangement uses TRBV11-2 and TRBJ2-5; D is unclear. Germline CDR1 is SGHAT and CDR2 is FQNNGV. The CDR3 contains 11 residues. V was cut by 6 bases and J by 2 bases, with 4 bases left in between. DNA for the CDR3: TGTGCCAGCAGTTATCAAGAGACCCAGTACTTC. It yields the protein CASSYQETQYF.

The chain links TRBV7-8 to TRBJ2-7; 7 bases are a match to TRBD1. The V and J ends lost 7 bases and 4 bases, in that order; junction bases with no gene match: 10. The CDR3 totals 14 residues. CDR1 and CDR2 (germline): SGHVS, FQNEAQ. CDR3 region: CASNRDSEPYEQYF. The CDR3, as DNA: TGTGCCAGCAACCGGGACAGCGAACCTTACGAGCAGTACTTC.

The chain couples TRBV6-5 to TRBJ1-1; no firm D call. The ends were cut back, 2 bases at V and 2 bases at J, with 6 bases in the middle. This CDR3 has 13 amino acids. Germline assignment: CDR1 MNHEY and CDR2 SVGAGI. CDR3 sequence: CASSYGGNTEAFF. The CDR3 bases are TGTGCCAGCAGTTACGGAGGTAACACTGAAGCTTTCTTT.

This chain joins TRBV11-1 and TRBJ2-1, with 7 nucleotides matching TRBD2. The CDR3 is 16 amino acids. Germline V gene data show CDR1 as SGHAT and CDR2 as FQDESV (reference sequence). V lost 7 bases, J lost 9 bases, and 18 bases stayed unmatched. In nucleotides, the CDR3 is TGTGCCAGCACCTCGCGGGGGATTAGCGGGTCACGTGAGCAGTTCTTC. It codes for CASTSRGISGSREQFF. The full variable domain, completed using reference TRBV11-1 and TRBJ2-1, is EAEVAQSPRYKITEKSQAVAFWCDPISGHATLYWYRQILGQGPELLVQFQDESVVDDSQLPKDRFSAERLKGVDSTLKIQPAELGDSAMYLCASTSRGISGSREQFFGPGTRLTVL.

The genes are TRBV11-2 and TRBJ2-7; tentative D call: TRBD2 (5 bases). Trimming removed 1 base from V and 4 bases from J, with 8 bases in between. The CDR3 runs to 13 residues. Germline lookup yields CDR1 SGHAT and CDR2 FQNNGV. The DNA for the CDR3 is TGTGCCAGCAGCTTAGGAGGAGGTTACGAGCAGTACTTC. Translated, it gives CASSLGGGYEQYF.

The chain uses TRBV7-9 and TRBJ2-3; 7 bases line up with TRBD1. This CDR3 is 16 amino acids long. Germline V lookup: CDR1 SEHNR, CDR2 FQNEAQ (reference sequence). With V trimmed by 2 bases and J by 3 bases, 8 bases remained unmatched. CDR3 DNA sequence: TGTGCCAGCAGCTTACTTATGACAGGGCATACAGATACGCAGTATTTT. Residues: CASSLLMTGHTDTQYF.

V is TRBV6-6 and J is TRBJ2-3; TRBD2 matches 15 bases. V was pared by 6 bases and J by 4 bases, with 5 bases of the junction left unmatched. Per germline, CDR1 MNHNY and CDR2 SVGAGI (reference sequence). The CDR3 runs to 16 residues. CDR3 loop: CASRGLAGGPPDTQYF. CDR3 bases: TGTGCCAGCAGAGGACTAGCGGGAGGGCCCCCAGATACGCAGTATTTT.

The rearrangement links TRBV15 to TRBJ1-4; 9 bases agree with TRBD1. V was clipped by 4 bases and J by 7 bases; unmatched bases: 7. The CDR3 covers 15 residues. Germline loops: CDR1 LNHNV, CDR2 YYDKDF (reference sequence). Here the CDR3 reads CATSKRGTGSEKLFF. CDR3 DNA: TGTGCCACCAGCAAACGAGGGACAGGGAGTGAAAAACTGTTTTTT.

The CDR3: CASSAGAGGNQPQHF. The CDR3 DNA sequence: TGTGCCAGCAGCGCTGGGGCAGGGGGAAATCAGCCCCAGCATTTT. This sequence joins TRBV2 and TRBJ1-5, with 7 bases that match TRBD1. Losses at the gene ends were 6 bases for V and 4 bases for J; bases not matched to a gene: 9. There are 15 residues in the CDR3. Germline lookup yields CDR1 SNHLY and CDR2 FYNNEI.

Details on this clone: Germline and junction disagree at one end, which may indicate a read error. The chain combines TRBV7-9 with TRBJ2-6, with a tentative D call TRBD1 (6 bases). This CDR3 contains 18 residues. Germline CDR1 and CDR2: SEHNR and FQNEAQ (reference sequence). The CDR3 is CSSSPKARQVSGANVLTF. CDR3 DNA sequence: TGTTCCAGCAGCCCAAAGGCCAGACAGGTCTCTGGGGCCAACGTCCTGACTTTC.

CDR3 in DNA: TGTGCCAGTAGCCTCCCGGGACAGGGGGCTCCGGTCTATGGCTACACCTTC. Residues: CASSLPGQGAPVYGYTF. The chain has TRBV19 and TRBJ1-2, with TRBD1 matching over 12 bases. J gave up 4 bases and V 6 bases, and 12 bases lay outside the gene matches. The CDR3 is made up of 17 amino acids. CDR1 is LNHDA and CDR2 is SQIVND in the germline V gene (reference sequence).

This CDR3 is CAISGGTGQSGELFF. As DNA, the CDR3 is TGTGCCATCAGTGGTGGGACAGGGCAATCCGGGGAGCTGTTTTTT. V is TRBV10-3 and J is TRBJ2-2, with 9 bases that match TRBD1. The CDR3 loop spans 15 amino acids. Trimming took 4 bases from V and 6 from J; bases not matched to a gene: 6. In germline, CDR1 is ENHRY, CDR2 SYGVKD.

V is TRBV19 and J is TRBJ2-5, with 7 nucleotides matching TRBD1. Per the germline V gene, CDR1 is LNHDA and CDR2 is SQIVND (reference sequence). V dropped 6 bases and J dropped 1; count of bases not matched to a gene: 2. The CDR3 length is 13 residues. The CDR3 nucleotides are TGTGCCAGTAGCCACAGGGGCCAAGAGACCCAGTACTTC. Translation: CASSHRGQETQYF.

This clone was seen more than once but under ten times. The chain couples TRBV5-6 to TRBJ2-7, with TRBD1 matching 9 bases. Germline V gene sequence: CDR1 SGHDT, CDR2 YYEEEE. The CDR3 is made up of 16 amino acids. J was trimmed by 0 bases and V by 4 bases; bases with no gene match: 8. The CDR3 loop is CASSGGQGQSSYEQYF. The CDR3, as DNA: TGTGCCAGCAGCGGGGGACAGGGCCAGAGCTCCTACGAGCAGTACTTC. The variable domain in full, completed from reference TRBV5-6 and TRBJ2-7, reads DAGVTQSPTHLIKTRGQQVTLRCSPKSGHDTVSWYQQALGQGPQFIFQYYEEEERQRGNFPDRFSGHQFPNYSSELNVNALLLGDSALYLCASSGGQGQSSYEQYFGPGTRLTVT.

This rearrangement joins TRBV18 to TRBJ1-1, with 9 bases fitting TRBD1. Trimming took 6 bases from V and 1 from J; bases not matched to a gene: 3. The CDR3 has 14 residues. CDR1 is KGHSH, CDR2 LQKENI, per germline. CDR3 DNA sequence: TGTGCCAGCTCGTACAGGGGGCAGAACACTGAAGCTTTCTTT. Residues: CASSYRGQNTEAFF.

By share of the sample, this clone is large. The sample carries other DNA sequences with the same CDR3. V is TRBV6-1 and J is TRBJ2-2, with 12 bases matching TRBD2. V was pared by 4 bases and J by 6 bases, with 3 bases of the junction left unmatched. This CDR3 has 15 amino acids. CDR1 MNHNS and CDR2 SASEGT come from the germline V gene. CDR3 sequence: CASSATSGSAGELFF. In DNA, the CDR3 is TGTGCCAGCAGTGCGACTAGCGGGAGCGCCGGGGAGCTGTTTTTT.

The chain combines TRBV6-1 with TRBJ1-5; D unresolved. V shed 6 bases and J shed 2 bases, with 11 bases lying between them. Germline V gene sequence: CDR1 MNHNS, CDR2 SASEGT. The CDR3 is 14 amino acids. The CDR3 DNA sequence: TGTGCCAGCAGGCCCGGGATGGGCAATCAGCCCCAGCATTTT. Translating it yields CASRPGMGNQPQHF.

This chain uses TRBV7-2 with TRBJ2-7; 7 nucleotides match TRBD1. The CDR3 runs 17 residues. The V gene's germline CDR1 is SGHTA and CDR2 FQGNSA. Germline trimming cut 3 bases from V and 2 bases from J; bases unmatched to any gene: 13. The CDR3 DNA reads TGTGCCAGCAGCTTGGGGGCCTCGGGACAGAGTACCTACGAGCAGTACTTC. This codes for CASSLGASGQSTYEQYF.

This clone has more than one count but fewer than ten. The chain uses TRBV4-1 and TRBJ2-3, with D unclear. Trimming removed 0 bases at V and 6 bases at J, with 4 bases between. CDR3 size: 12 residues. From germline, CDR1 is MGHRA and CDR2 YSYEKL. The CDR3 spells CASSQEQDTQYF. For the CDR3, the DNA is TGCGCCAGCAGCCAAGAGCAGGATACGCAGTATTTT.

The chain has TRBV10-1 and TRBJ2-5; 8 bases fit TRBD1. This CDR3 is built from 15 residues. The V gene end was trimmed by 3 bases and the J gene end by 5 bases; junction bases not matched to a gene: 8. Germline lookup yields CDR1 WNHNN and CDR2 SYGVQD (reference sequence). The CDR3 bases are TGCGCCAGCAGTGAAATGGCAGGGGGCTATGAGACCCAGTACTTC. The encoded protein is CASSEMAGGYETQYF.

This clone was found a few times. This rearrangement joins TRBV27 to TRBJ2-4; TRBD2 is a possible D gene (7 bases). The V end lost 6 bases, the J end lost 1 base, and 10 bases lay between the germline ends. CDR1 is MNHEY and CDR2 is SMNVEV in the germline V gene (reference sequence). The CDR3 extends over 14 amino acids. The CDR3 protein is CASRPGGAKNIQYF. DNA for the CDR3: TGTGCCAGCAGGCCGGGGGGCGCCAAAAACATTCAGTACTTC.

This chain links TRBV5-4 with TRBJ2-7; TRBD2 matches 12 bases. Germline assignment: CDR1 SGHNT and CDR2 YYREEE (reference sequence). The CDR3 consists of 15 residues. The junction had 5 bases not matched to a gene; V was cut back by 4 bases and J by 3 bases. The CDR3 coding sequence is TGTGCCAGCAGCCTACTAGCGGGGGGCATCTACGAGCAGTACTTC. This translates into CASSLLAGGIYEQYF.